This T cell receptor beta chain originates from a study of cytomegalovirus exposure and HLA in healthy donors. General study points: Cytomegalovirus association was listed for about 150 TCR beta chains. Confirmation was obtained in vitro that three CMV-associated chains are specific for CMV antigens. High specificity and sensitivity for cytomegalovirus status were reported for the classifier.

Sequencing was performed with immunoSEQ multiplex PCR; in TCRdb, only in-frame clones are kept and a portion is missing. The sample includes under 85,000 clones, 94% seen only once; the top ten take about 2.1%. About this clone: Its antigen is not known.

The CDR3 loop spans 15 amino acids. The V gene lost 1 base and the J gene lost 5 bases, with 13 bases spanning the gap. Germline CDR1 SGHNT, CDR2 YYREEE (reference sequence). The donors were in the approximately 110-subject validation cohort; that cohort was separate from the roughly 730-subject first cohort. The sequencing sample was made of PBMCs. This clonotype was sampled from a woman under 30 in good health and CMV-seronegative. The V call is TRBV5-4, the J call TRBJ2-1; TRBD2 is a possible D gene (7 bases). This CDR3 is CASSLLGGGDNEQFF. The CDR3 nucleotides read TGTGCCAGCAGCTTGTTAGGGGGGGGAGACAATGAGCAGTTCTTC.